These T cell receptor beta chains were read from a single sample in a study of technical replicates of blood from several donors. Measured with immunoSEQ multiplex PCR; TCRdb has only the in-frame clones, and not every one. The sample shows almost 65,000 clones, 75% to 90% of them seen only once. Specimen: PBMCs. Every receptor here comes from a human donor in good health. Some clones in this sample may be carry-over from other donors' samples. Both conserved end residues are part of each CDR3. Each record gives: CDR3 DNA, CDR3 protein, clone size, J gene, D gene, V gene. The D gene is left open where the match is weak. Clone size, where shown, is once, few, many, or a class for clones that have expanded.

CDR3 DNA: TGCGCCAGCCGGCGTACAGGGGACACTGAAGCTTTCTTT; CDR3 protein: CASRRTGDTEAFF; clone size: -; J gene: TRBJ1-1; D gene: TRBD1; V gene: TRBV4-1
CDR3 DNA: TGCGCCAGCAGCCCCGGGCACCCGGGAACAGAGACCCAGTACTTC; CDR3 protein: CASSPGHPGTETQYF; clone size: once; J gene: TRBJ2-5; D gene: -; V gene: TRBV5-1
CDR3 DNA: TGTGCCAGCAGTTACTCTCCGGGAAGAGTGAATGGCTACACCTTC; CDR3 protein: CASSYSPGRVNGYTF; clone size: -; J gene: TRBJ1-2; D gene: -; V gene: TRBV6-5
CDR3 DNA: TGTGCCAGCAGCACAACAGGATTCACCGGGGAGCTGTTTTTT; CDR3 protein: CASSTTGFTGELFF; clone size: -; J gene: TRBJ2-2; D gene: -; V gene: TRBV11-1
CDR3 DNA: TGTGCCATCAGCGGGACAGGGGACCTGGAGGCTTTCTTT; CDR3 protein: CAISGTGDLEAFF; clone size: -; J gene: TRBJ1-1; D gene: TRBD1; V gene: TRBV10-3
CDR3 DNA: TGTGCCAGCAGCTCGACCCCAGCGGGAGCTGATACGCAGTATTTT; CDR3 protein: CASSSTPAGADTQYF; clone size: -; J gene: TRBJ2-3; D gene: TRBD2; V gene: TRBV5-4
CDR3 DNA: TGTGCTAGTGGTTTGGATCAATACGAGCAGTACTTC; CDR3 protein: CASGLDQYEQYF; clone size: -; J gene: TRBJ2-7; D gene: -; V gene: TRBV12-5
CDR3 DNA: TGCAGCGTTCTCGGAGCCACTGAAGCTTTCTTT; CDR3 protein: CSVLGATEAFF; clone size: -; J gene: TRBJ1-1; D gene: -; V gene: TRBV29-1
CDR3 DNA: TGTGCCAGCTCAACAGGGACAGGGGGCACCGGGGAGCTGTTTTTT; CDR3 protein: CASSTGTGGTGELFF; clone size: -; J gene: TRBJ2-2; D gene: TRBD1; V gene: TRBV18
CDR3 DNA: TGTGCCAGCAGTTACGACGGACTAGCGAGGTCCTACGAGCAGTACTTC; CDR3 protein: CASSYDGLARSYEQYF; clone size: -; J gene: TRBJ2-7; D gene: TRBD2; V gene: TRBV6-5
CDR3 DNA: TGCGCCAGCATATGCGCGTCCGGGACAGGGGGCCAACTGCCCTACAATGAGCAGTTCTTC; CDR3 protein: CASICASGTGGQLPYNEQFF; clone size: once; J gene: TRBJ2-1; D gene: TRBD1; V gene: TRBV10-1
CDR3 DNA: TGTGCCAGCCGCACAGGGGGGGGCTATGGCTACACCTTC; CDR3 protein: CASRTGGGYGYTF; clone size: -; J gene: TRBJ1-2; D gene: TRBD1; V gene: TRBV28
CDR3 DNA: TGTGTCAGAAGCTTAGCGGTCAGGCTGAACTCTGGAAACACCATATATTTT; CDR3 protein: CVRSLAVRLNSGNTIYF; clone size: once; J gene: TRBJ1-3; D gene: -; V gene: TRBV7-5
CDR3 DNA: TGTGCCAGTAGTGACGGGACAGGGAAGAGCTCCTATAATTCACCCCTCCACTTT; CDR3 protein: CASSDGTGKSSYNSPLHF; clone size: once; J gene: TRBJ1-6; D gene: TRBD1; V gene: TRBV19
CDR3 DNA: TGCAGCGTAGGGACTAGCGGGGCAGATACGCAGTATTTT; CDR3 protein: CSVGTSGADTQYF; clone size: -; J gene: TRBJ2-3; D gene: TRBD2; V gene: TRBV29-1
CDR3 DNA: TGTGCCAGCAGCTCCGACCGCGGACAGAGAAGCAATCAGCCCCAGCATTTT; CDR3 protein: CASSSDRGQRSNQPQHF; clone size: -; J gene: TRBJ1-5; D gene: -; V gene: TRBV7-9
CDR3 DNA: TGTGCCAGCAGTGAAACAGGGCTAGGAGATACGCAGTATTTT; CDR3 protein: CASSETGLGDTQYF; clone size: -; J gene: TRBJ2-3; D gene: -; V gene: TRBV6-4
CDR3 DNA: TGTGCCAGCAGCCACCGTACTAGCGGGGCGGCGGATACGCAGTATTTT; CDR3 protein: CASSHRTSGAADTQYF; clone size: -; J gene: TRBJ2-3; D gene: TRBD2; V gene: TRBV7-4
CDR3 DNA: TGTGCCAGCAGCTTATCCGGGACTAGCGCGCAGTATTTT; CDR3 protein: CASSLSGTSAQYF; clone size: -; J gene: TRBJ2-3; D gene: TRBD2; V gene: TRBV7-7
CDR3 DNA: TGTGCCAGCAGCTTAGCCCCGCAGGGGAAGCCCACTGAAGCTTTCTTT; CDR3 protein: CASSLAPQGKPTEAFF; clone size: -; J gene: TRBJ1-1; D gene: -; V gene: TRBV11-2
CDR3 DNA: TGTGCCAGTAGTAGCGACAGGGGGTATGGCTACACCTTC; CDR3 protein: CASSSDRGYGYTF; clone size: -; J gene: TRBJ1-2; D gene: TRBD1; V gene: TRBV19
CDR3 DNA: TGTGCCAGCAGCTTAGATGTGGGCGCCTATGGCTACACCTTC; CDR3 protein: CASSLDVGAYGYTF; clone size: -; J gene: TRBJ1-2; D gene: -; V gene: TRBV7-8
CDR3 DNA: TGTGCCAGTAGTATCCTCGGCGGGCCTATAGTCAATGAGCAGTTCTTC; CDR3 protein: CASSILGGPIVNEQFF; clone size: -; J gene: TRBJ2-1; D gene: -; V gene: TRBV19
CDR3 DNA: TGTGCCAGGGGACTTGCGGACGCCTTC; CDR3 protein: CARGLADAF; clone size: once; J gene: TRBJ1-2; D gene: -; V gene: TRBV3-1/TRBV3-2
CDR3 DNA: TGTGCCAGCAGTCTCAGACAGACCTACGAGCAGTACTTC; CDR3 protein: CASSLRQTYEQYF; clone size: -; J gene: TRBJ2-7; D gene: -; V gene: TRBV6-5
CDR3 DNA: TGTGCCAGCAGGACAGGGTGGGGCTACACCTTC; CDR3 protein: CASRTGWGYTF; clone size: -; J gene: TRBJ1-2; D gene: TRBD1; V gene: TRBV2
CDR3 DNA: TGTGCCAGCAGGGGACTCGGGACTAGCGGGAGGGAGCTGTTTTTT; CDR3 protein: CASRGLGTSGRELFF; clone size: once; J gene: TRBJ2-2; D gene: TRBD2; V gene: TRBV25-1
CDR3 DNA: TGTGCCAGCAGCCCGGCCCCTAGCGATTCAAGCAAAAACATTCAGTACTTC; CDR3 protein: CASSPAPSDSSKNIQYF; clone size: once; J gene: TRBJ2-4; D gene: -; V gene: TRBV5-8
CDR3 DNA: TGCGCCAGCAGCCAAGAAGGATGGCAGGGAAACACTGAAGCTTTCTTT; CDR3 protein: CASSQEGWQGNTEAFF; clone size: -; J gene: TRBJ1-1; D gene: -; V gene: TRBV4-3
CDR3 DNA: TGTGCCAGCAGCTTAGATAGAGCAGGGAACACTGAAGCTTTCTTT; CDR3 protein: CASSLDRAGNTEAFF; clone size: -; J gene: TRBJ1-1; D gene: -; V gene: TRBV11-2
CDR3 DNA: TGTGCCAGCAGCAAAGGGCACAATAACTATGGCTACACCTTC; CDR3 protein: CASSKGHNNYGYTF; clone size: -; J gene: TRBJ1-2; D gene: -; V gene: TRBV21-1
CDR3 DNA: TGTGCCAGCAGCCAAGATCAGGGGAGCACCGGGGAGCTGTTTTTT; CDR3 protein: CASSQDQGSTGELFF; clone size: -; J gene: TRBJ2-2; D gene: -; V gene: TRBV4-2
CDR3 DNA: TGTGCCTGGAGTGAAACCGCGGGACAGGCTAACTATGGCTACACCTTC; CDR3 protein: CAWSETAGQANYGYTF; clone size: -; J gene: TRBJ1-2; D gene: TRBD1; V gene: TRBV30
CDR3 DNA: TGTGCCAGCAGTGATATGACTCTCGGATCCAATGAGCAGTTCTTC; CDR3 protein: CASSDMTLGSNEQFF; clone size: -; J gene: TRBJ2-1; D gene: -; V gene: TRBV2
CDR3 DNA: TGTGCCAGCAGTCGTCAGGATAACACTGAAGCTTTCTTT; CDR3 protein: CASSRQDNTEAFF; clone size: -; J gene: TRBJ1-1; D gene: -; V gene: TRBV6-6
CDR3 DNA: TGTGCCAGCAGCCCACCCCGTGGCGGGAACACTGAAGCTTTCTTT; CDR3 protein: CASSPPRGGNTEAFF; clone size: few; J gene: TRBJ1-1; D gene: -; V gene: TRBV9
CDR3 DNA: TGTGCCAGCAGAAACAGGGTAGGAGATACGCAGTATTTT; CDR3 protein: CASRNRVGDTQYF; clone size: -; J gene: TRBJ2-3; D gene: -; V gene: TRBV6-4
CDR3 DNA: TGTGCCAGCAGACCAAGCGGGGAATCCGCTGAGCAGTTCTTC; CDR3 protein: CASRPSGESAEQFF; clone size: -; J gene: TRBJ2-1; D gene: TRBD2; V gene: TRBV13
CDR3 DNA: TGTGCCAGCAGCTGGACAGACACTGAAGCTTTCTTT; CDR3 protein: CASSWTDTEAFF; clone size: few; J gene: TRBJ1-1; D gene: -; V gene: TRBV5-6
CDR3 DNA: TGTGCCAGCAGTTACCGGCGACAGGGGGCGGGGAACACCGGGGAGCTGTTTTTT; CDR3 protein: CASSYRRQGAGNTGELFF; clone size: -; J gene: TRBJ2-2; D gene: TRBD1; V gene: TRBV6-7
CDR3 DNA: TGTGCCATCAGTGAGCCGGGCACTGAAGCTTTCTTT; CDR3 protein: CAISEPGTEAFF; clone size: -; J gene: TRBJ1-1; D gene: -; V gene: TRBV10-3
CDR3 DNA: TGTGCCAGTGGCGACAGGGAAAATTCACCCCTCCACTTT; CDR3 protein: CASGDRENSPLHF; clone size: once; J gene: TRBJ1-6; D gene: TRBD1; V gene: TRBV19
CDR3 DNA: TGTGCCAGCAGCTTCGGACAGGCAGGGAACACTGAAGCTTTCTTT; CDR3 protein: CASSFGQAGNTEAFF; clone size: few; J gene: TRBJ1-1; D gene: TRBD1; V gene: TRBV7-2
CDR3 DNA: TGTGCCAGCAGCGCCCTTCAGGGTTGGGTGAACACTGAAGCTTTCTTT; CDR3 protein: CASSALQGWVNTEAFF; clone size: -; J gene: TRBJ1-1; D gene: -; V gene: TRBV9
CDR3 DNA: TGTGCCAGCAGGCCCGGGACTACGAGGGTCAATGAGCAGTTCTTC; CDR3 protein: CASRPGTTRVNEQFF; clone size: -; J gene: TRBJ2-1; D gene: TRBD2; V gene: TRBV2
CDR3 DNA: TGCGCCAGCAGCTTGGGGGGAGGGGCGGCGAGCACAGATACGCAGTATTTT; CDR3 protein: CASSLGGGAASTDTQYF; clone size: -; J gene: TRBJ2-3; D gene: TRBD2; V gene: TRBV5-1
CDR3 DNA: TGTGCCAGCCGTACACAGTCTGGGGATACGCAGTATTTT; CDR3 protein: CASRTQSGDTQYF; clone size: -; J gene: TRBJ2-3; D gene: -; V gene: TRBV2
CDR3 DNA: TGTGCCAGCAGCTTGCTCGACGAGCAGTACTTC; CDR3 protein: CASSLLDEQYF; clone size: -; J gene: TRBJ2-7; D gene: -; V gene: TRBV5-6
CDR3 DNA: TGTGCCAGCAGCCAAGAAGAATTCGGGACTTCCGAGCAGTTCTTC; CDR3 protein: CASSQEEFGTSEQFF; clone size: -; J gene: TRBJ2-1; D gene: -; V gene: TRBV4-2
CDR3 DNA: TGTGCCAGCGGTGGCCACACCCTTCCCCTGAATCAGCCCCAGCATTTT; CDR3 protein: CASGGHTLPLNQPQHF; clone size: -; J gene: TRBJ1-5; D gene: -; V gene: TRBV2
CDR3 DNA: TGTGCCACCAGCAGCCTAGTTACAGGTGGAATGCAAGAGACCCAGTACTTC; CDR3 protein: CATSSLVTGGMQETQYF; clone size: -; J gene: TRBJ2-5; D gene: -; V gene: TRBV15
CDR3 DNA: TGCGCCAGCAGCCAAGGACTAGCGCAAGGAGAGACCCAGTACTTC; CDR3 protein: CASSQGLAQGETQYF; clone size: -; J gene: TRBJ2-5; D gene: TRBD2; V gene: TRBV4-3
CDR3 DNA: TGTGCCAGCTCATCCGGACTAGCGGGAGTAACCGGGGAGCTGTTTTTT; CDR3 protein: CASSSGLAGVTGELFF; clone size: -; J gene: TRBJ2-2; D gene: TRBD2; V gene: TRBV18
CDR3 DNA: TGTGCCAGCAGCCAAGTTACTGGCACCGGGGAGCTGTTTTTT; CDR3 protein: CASSQVTGTGELFF; clone size: -; J gene: TRBJ2-2; D gene: -; V gene: TRBV4-2
CDR3 DNA: TGTGCCAGCAGCTCAGGGGCGGTGAATGAGCAGTTCTTC; CDR3 protein: CASSSGAVNEQFF; clone size: once; J gene: TRBJ2-1; D gene: -; V gene: TRBV9
CDR3 DNA: TGTGCCAGCAGCCCCGTAACCGGCTCTGGGGCCAACGTCCTGACTTTC; CDR3 protein: CASSPVTGSGANVLTF; clone size: -; J gene: TRBJ2-6; D gene: -; V gene: TRBV9
CDR3 DNA: TGCGCCAGCAGCTTGGGGGGGGTCTACTACGAGCAGTACTTC; CDR3 protein: CASSLGGVYYEQYF; clone size: -; J gene: TRBJ2-7; D gene: -; V gene: TRBV5-1